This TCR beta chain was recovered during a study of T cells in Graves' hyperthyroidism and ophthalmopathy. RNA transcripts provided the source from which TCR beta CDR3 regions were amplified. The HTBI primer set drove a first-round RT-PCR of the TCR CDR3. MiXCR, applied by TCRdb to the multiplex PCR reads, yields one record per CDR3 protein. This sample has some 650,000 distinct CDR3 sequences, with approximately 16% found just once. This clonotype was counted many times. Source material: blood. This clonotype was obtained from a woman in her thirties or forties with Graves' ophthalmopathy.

For the CDR3, the DNA is TGTGCCAGCAGTCTTACAGGGAGCTCTGAAGCTTTCTTT. As protein: CASSLTGSSEAFF. The rearrangement links TRBV6-1 to TRBJ1-1, with D perhaps matching TRBD1 (6 bases). The CDR3 loop spans 13 amino acids. The germline gives CDR1 MNHNS, CDR2 SASEGT. Trimming removed 5 bases from V and 6 bases from J, with 13 bases in between.